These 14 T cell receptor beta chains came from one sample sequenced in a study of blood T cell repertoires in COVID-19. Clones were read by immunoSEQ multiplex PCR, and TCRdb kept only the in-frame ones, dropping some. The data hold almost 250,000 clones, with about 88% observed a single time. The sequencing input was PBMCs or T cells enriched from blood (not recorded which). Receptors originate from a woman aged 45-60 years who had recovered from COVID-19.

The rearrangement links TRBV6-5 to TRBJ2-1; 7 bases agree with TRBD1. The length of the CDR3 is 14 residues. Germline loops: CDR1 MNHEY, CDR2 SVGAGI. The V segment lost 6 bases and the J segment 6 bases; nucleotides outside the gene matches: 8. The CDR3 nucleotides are TGTGCCAGCAGAACCCGGGACAGACCCAATGAGCAGTTCTTC. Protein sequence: CASRTRDRPNEQFF.

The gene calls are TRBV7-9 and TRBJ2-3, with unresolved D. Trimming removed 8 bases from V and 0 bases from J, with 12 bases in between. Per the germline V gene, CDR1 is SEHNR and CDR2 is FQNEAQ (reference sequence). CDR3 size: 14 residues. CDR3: CASPTAESTDTQYF. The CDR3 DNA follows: TGTGCCAGCCCTACGGCGGAAAGCACAGATACGCAGTATTTT.

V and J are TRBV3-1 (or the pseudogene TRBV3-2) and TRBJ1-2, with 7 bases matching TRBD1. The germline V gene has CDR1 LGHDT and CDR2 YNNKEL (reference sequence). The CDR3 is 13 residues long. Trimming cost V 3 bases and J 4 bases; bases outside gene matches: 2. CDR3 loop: CASSHRGAYGYTF. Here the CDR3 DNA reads TGTGCCAGCAGCCACAGGGGGGCCTATGGCTACACCTTC.

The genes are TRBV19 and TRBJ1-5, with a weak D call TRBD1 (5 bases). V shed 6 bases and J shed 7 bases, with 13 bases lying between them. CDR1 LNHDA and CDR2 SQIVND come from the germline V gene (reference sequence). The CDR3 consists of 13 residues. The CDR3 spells CASRGTRGQPQHF. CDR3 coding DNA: TGTGCCAGTAGGGGGACTCGCGGACAGCCCCAGCATTTT.

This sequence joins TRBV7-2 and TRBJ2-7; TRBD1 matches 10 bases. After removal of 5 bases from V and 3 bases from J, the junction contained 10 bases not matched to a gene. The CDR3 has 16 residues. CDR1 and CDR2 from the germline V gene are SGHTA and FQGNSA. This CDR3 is CASSLGRDRGLYEQYF. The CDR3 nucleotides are TGTGCCAGCAGCCTAGGCCGGGACAGGGGTCTCTACGAGCAGTACTTC.

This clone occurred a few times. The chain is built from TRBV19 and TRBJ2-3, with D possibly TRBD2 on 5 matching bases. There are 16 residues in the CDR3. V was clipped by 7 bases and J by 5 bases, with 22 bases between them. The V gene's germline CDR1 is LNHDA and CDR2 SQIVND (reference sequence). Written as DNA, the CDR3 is TGTGCCAGTATGGGGAGCTACCAGACTTCTCTAGATACGCAGTATTTT. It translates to CASMGSYQTSLDTQYF.

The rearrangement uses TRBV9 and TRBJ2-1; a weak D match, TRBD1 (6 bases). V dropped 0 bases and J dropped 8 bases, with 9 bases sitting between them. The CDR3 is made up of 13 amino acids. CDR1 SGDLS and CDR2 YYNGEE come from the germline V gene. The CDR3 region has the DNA TGTGCCAGCAGCGTAGACAGGGTAGATGAGCAGTTCTTC. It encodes CASSVDRVDEQFF.

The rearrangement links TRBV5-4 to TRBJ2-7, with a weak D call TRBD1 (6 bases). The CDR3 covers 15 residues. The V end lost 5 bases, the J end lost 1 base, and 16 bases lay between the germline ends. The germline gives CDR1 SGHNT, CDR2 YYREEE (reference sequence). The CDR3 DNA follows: TGTGCCAGCAGAAGAGAAACAGGGTTTTCCTACGAGCAGTACTTC. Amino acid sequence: CASRRETGFSYEQYF.

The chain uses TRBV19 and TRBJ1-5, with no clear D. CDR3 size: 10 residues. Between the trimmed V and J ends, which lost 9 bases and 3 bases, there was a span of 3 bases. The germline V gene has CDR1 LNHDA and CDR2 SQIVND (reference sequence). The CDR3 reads CASHNQPQHF. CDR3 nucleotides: TGTGCCAGCCACAATCAGCCCCAGCATTTT.

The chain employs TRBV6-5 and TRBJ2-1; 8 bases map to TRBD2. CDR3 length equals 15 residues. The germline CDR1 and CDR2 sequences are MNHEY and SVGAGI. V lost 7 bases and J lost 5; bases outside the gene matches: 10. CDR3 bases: TGTGCCAGCACACGCCGAGCGGGAGCCCACAATGAGCAGTTCTTC. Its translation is CASTRRAGAHNEQFF.

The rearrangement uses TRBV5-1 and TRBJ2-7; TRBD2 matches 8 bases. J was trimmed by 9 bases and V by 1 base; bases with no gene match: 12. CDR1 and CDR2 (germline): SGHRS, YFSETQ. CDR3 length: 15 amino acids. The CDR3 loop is CASSLTLADRGGQYF. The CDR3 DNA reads TGCGCCAGCAGCTTGACACTAGCGGACCGAGGTGGGCAGTACTTC.

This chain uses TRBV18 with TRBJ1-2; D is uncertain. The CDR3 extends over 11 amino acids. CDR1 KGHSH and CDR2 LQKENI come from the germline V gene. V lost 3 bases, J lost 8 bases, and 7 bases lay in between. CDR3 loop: CASSPQEGYTF. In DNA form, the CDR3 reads TGTGCCAGCTCACCTCAGGAAGGCTACACCTTC.

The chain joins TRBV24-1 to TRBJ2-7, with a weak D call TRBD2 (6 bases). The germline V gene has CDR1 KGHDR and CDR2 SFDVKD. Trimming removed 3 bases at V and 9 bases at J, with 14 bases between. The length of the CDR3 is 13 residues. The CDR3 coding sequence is TGTGCCACCAGTGATCAACGGAGGGACGGGCAGTACTTC. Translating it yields CATSDQRRDGQYF.

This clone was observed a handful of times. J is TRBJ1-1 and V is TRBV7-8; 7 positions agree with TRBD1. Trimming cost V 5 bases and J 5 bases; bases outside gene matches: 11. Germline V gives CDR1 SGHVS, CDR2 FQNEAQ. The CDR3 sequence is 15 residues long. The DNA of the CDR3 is TGTGCCAGCAGCCCGGGACAGTCAAGAGGTACTGAAGCTTTCTTT. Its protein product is CASSPGQSRGTEAFF.